One and the same sample provided the 6 T cell receptor beta chains below, sequenced in a study of vaccination and CD4 T cells after COVID-19. Treatment meaning: roughly 11-day PBMC culture with coronavirus spike peptide pools or control peptides (ViraFEST assay). Scientists ran DNA taken from cultured CD4+ T cells through the Oncomine TCR Beta short-read assay for sequencing. TCRdb ran MiXCR on the PCR reads and lists one entry per CDR3 protein. The table has some 20,000 distinct CDR3 sequences, roughly 44% seen once. These receptors lack a known antigen. Sequenced material: CD4+ T cells from blood, cultured in vitro, taken before SARS-CoV-2 vaccination. Receptors were obtained from a human donor who received a COVID-19 vaccine.

This chain links TRBV6-1 with TRBJ1-6; 8 nucleotides match TRBD1. The V and J ends lost 6 bases and 6 bases, in that order; junction bases with no gene match: 7. CDR3 length: 15 amino acids. Per germline, CDR1 MNHNS and CDR2 SASEGT. The CDR3 sequence: CASRRIGQGNSPLHF. CDR3 DNA: TGTGCCAGCAGACGAATAGGACAGGGTAATTCACCCCTCCACTTT.

In its sample, this clonotype was seen a few times. The chain carries TRBV6-5 and TRBJ2-1, with a tentative D call TRBD1 (7 bases). The length of the CDR3 is 16 residues. Trimming left V 0 bases short and J 5 bases short, with 14 bases between. CDR1 MNHEY and CDR2 SVGAGI come from the germline V gene. CDR3 amino acids: CASSYSGRGANNEQFF. In DNA form, the CDR3 reads TGTGCCAGCAGTTACTCGGGCAGGGGGGCCAACAATGAGCAGTTCTTC.

The chain combines TRBV20-1 with TRBJ2-7; 7 bases match TRBD1. The J segment lost 3 bases and the V segment lost 6 bases, leaving 2 bases of the junction unmatched. This CDR3 has 11 amino acids. The germline CDR1 and CDR2 sequences are DFQATT and SNEGSKA (reference sequence). CDR3 residues: CSARQGYEQYF. In DNA form, the CDR3 reads TGCAGTGCCAGACAGGGCTACGAGCAGTACTTC.

There are a few counts of this clonotype. The chain joins TRBV20-1 to TRBJ1-3; no clear D gene. From germline, CDR1 is DFQATT and CDR2 SNEGSKA (reference sequence). Between the trimmed V and J ends, which lost 4 bases and 0 bases, there was a span of 7 bases. The CDR3 contains 13 residues. In nucleotides, the CDR3 is TGCAGTGCTACACAGAGCTCTGGAAACACCATATATTTT. This encodes CSATQSSGNTIYF.

The chain carries TRBV2 and TRBJ2-7; no definite D call. V lost 5 bases and J lost 0, with 5 bases in between. This CDR3 region has 12 residues. Germline CDR1 is SNHLY and CDR2 is FYNNEI. CDR3 nucleotide sequence: TGTGCCAGCAGTTACAGCTCCTACGAGCAGTACTTC. As protein: CASSYSSYEQYF.

This chain joins TRBV6-1 and TRBJ1-1, with TRBD1 as a possible D gene (5 bases). The germline V gene encodes CDR1 MNHNS and CDR2 SASEGT. Trimming removed 10 bases at V and 4 bases at J, with 13 bases between. The CDR3 contains 12 residues. The CDR3 DNA reads as TGTGCCACCCTCCAAGGGACCACTGAAGCTTTCTTT. It codes for CATLQGTTEAFF.